These 17 T cell receptor beta chains were sequenced from one sample in a study of blood T cell repertoires in COVID-19 (dated by TCRdb to the early 2020s). Library generation was performed with the immunoSEQ multiplex PCR assay. TCRdb took this table from immuneACCESS and kept in-frame rearrangements with V and J called. Such tables lack part of the clones; where checked against another copy, unresolved V genes explain under half of the gap, and the rest is unexplained. This sample lists 120,000 or so clones; about four fifths were detected once. The ten largest clones represent about a sixth of the sample. Sequencing was done on a sample of peripheral blood. The receptors shown here come from a man between 25 and 39 years old with COVID-19, enrolled during active disease.

This chain's CDR3 is CASSPGGGSDQPQHF. The CDR3 coding sequence is TGTGCCAGCTCCCCAGGGGGAGGGTCCGATCAGCCCCAGCATTTT. The chain carries TRBV18 and TRBJ1-5, with 7 bases matching TRBD1. J gave up 5 bases and V 6 bases, and 10 bases lay outside the gene matches. Germline loops: CDR1 KGHSH, CDR2 LQKENI. This CDR3 has 15 amino acids.

The chain employs TRBV11-2 and TRBJ2-7, with D unclear. V was trimmed by 5 bases and J by 6 bases, leaving 11 bases between them. The CDR3 is 12 residues long. Germline V gives CDR1 SGHAT, CDR2 FQNNGV. The CDR3 DNA reads TGTGCCAGCAGCCCCCCTCTTAGCGAGCAGTACTTC. Translated, it gives CASSPPLSEQYF. Using reference TRBV11-2 and TRBJ2-7 for the parts outside the CDR3, the full variable domain is EAGVAQSPRYKIIEKRQSVAFWCNPISGHATLYWYQQILGQGPKLLIQFQNNGVVDDSQLPKDRFSAERLKGVDSTLKIQPAKLEDSAVYLCASSPPLSEQYFGPGTRLTVT.

V and J are TRBV12-5 and TRBJ1-5, with D maybe TRBD1 (6 bases). The V gene lost 3 bases and the J gene lost 6 bases, with 12 bases spanning the gap. This CDR3 spans 14 amino acids. CDR1 and CDR2 from the germline V gene are LGHNT and FRNRAP. This chain's CDR3 is CASGLEGGAQPQHF. The DNA of the CDR3 is TGTGCTAGTGGTTTAGAGGGGGGGGCTCAGCCCCAGCATTTT.

This clone was observed a handful of times. The sample contains more than one DNA sequence encoding this CDR3. The J gene is TRBJ2-1, the V gene TRBV19; 8 nucleotides match TRBD1. Germline CDR1 is LNHDA and CDR2 is SQIVND (reference sequence). The J segment lost 7 bases and the V segment lost 3 bases, leaving 5 bases of the junction unmatched. There are 14 residues in the CDR3. The DNA for the CDR3 is TGTGCCAGTAGTATCCAGGGGGCAGGAAATGAGCAGTTCTTC. Translated, it gives CASSIQGAGNEQFF.

The chain carries TRBV9 and TRBJ2-5; TRBD2 agrees at 13 bases. The V segment lost 7 bases and the J segment 5 bases; nucleotides outside the gene matches: 8. Germline CDR1 reads SGDLS; CDR2 reads YYNGEE. This CDR3 has 15 amino acids. The CDR3 region has the DNA TGTGCCAGCGGCGGACTAGCGGGAGAGGGGGAGACCCAGTACTTC. This encodes CASGGLAGEGETQYF.

Details on this clone: The same CDR3 is also encoded by other DNA sequences in this sample. This rearrangement joins TRBV28 to TRBJ1-2, with a tentative D call TRBD1 (5 bases). This CDR3 has 12 residues. Germline-derived CDR1 and CDR2 are MDHEN and SYDVKM. The V and J ends lost 5 bases and 5 bases respectively, with 9 bases between them. CDR3 nucleotide sequence: TGTGCCAGCAGTCGACAGAATTATGGCTACACCTTC. Encoded protein: CASSRQNYGYTF.

The V call is TRBV13, the J call TRBJ1-3; D unresolved. CDR3 size: 15 residues. V was clipped by 4 bases and J by 0 bases, with 10 bases between them. Germline V CDR1 and CDR2: PRHDT, FYEKMQ (reference sequence). The CDR3 loop reads CASSSEALSGNTIYF. DNA for the CDR3: TGTGCCAGCAGCTCTGAGGCCCTCTCTGGAAACACCATATATTTT.

This clone is a singleton in its sample. The rearrangement joins TRBV28 to TRBJ1-3, with 8 bases identical to TRBD1. The ends lost 5 bases at V and 0 bases at J; junction bases unmatched: 9. The germline V gene encodes CDR1 MDHEN and CDR2 SYDVKM. The CDR3 contains 17 residues. The CDR3 loop is CASSLQGQGLSGNTIYF. The DNA for the CDR3 is TGTGCCAGCAGTCTGCAAGGACAGGGTCTCTCTGGAAACACCATATATTTT.

This clone was counted ten times or more. The rearrangement uses TRBV28 and TRBJ2-7; the match to TRBD1 covers 8 bases. The CDR3 runs 14 residues. Germline V gives CDR1 MDHEN, CDR2 SYDVKM. V trimming: 6 bases; J trimming: 0 bases; junction bases outside the gene matches: 4. The CDR3: CASSGQGSSYEQYF. In DNA form, the CDR3 reads TGTGCCAGCAGCGGACAGGGCAGCTCCTACGAGCAGTACTTC.

V and J are TRBV4-1 and TRBJ2-4, with 7 bases identical to TRBD1. With V trimmed by 2 bases and J by 1 base, 14 bases remained unmatched. Germline CDR1 and CDR2: MGHRA and YSYEKL. This CDR3 spans 19 amino acids. The CDR3 sequence is CASSQPITNRGSAKNIQYF. The CDR3, as DNA: TGCGCCAGCAGCCAACCTATAACCAACAGGGGATCGGCCAAAAACATTCAGTACTTC.

This rearrangement joins TRBV6-5 to TRBJ1-5; D is uncertain. Trimming removed 0 bases from V and 7 bases from J, with 7 bases in between. The CDR3 is 13 amino acids. From germline, CDR1 is MNHEY and CDR2 SVGAGI. The CDR3 sequence: CASSYSMSQPQHF. The CDR3 DNA reads as TGTGCCAGCAGTTACTCAATGAGCCAGCCCCAGCATTTT.

V is TRBV6-5 and J is TRBJ2-1; D is perhaps TRBD2 (5 bases). The V gene's germline CDR1 is MNHEY and CDR2 SVGAGI. V was cut by 2 bases and J by 9 bases, with 20 bases left in between. The CDR3 sequence is 16 residues long. The CDR3 loop reads CASSYLLEPLAGEQFF. The CDR3 nucleotides are TGTGCCAGCAGTTACCTACTTGAGCCCCTAGCCGGTGAGCAGTTCTTC.

V and J are TRBV6-5 and TRBJ2-1; 12 bases line up with TRBD2. V was clipped by 6 bases and J by 6 bases; unmatched bases: 3. CDR3 length: 14 residues. Germline CDR1 reads MNHEY; CDR2 reads SVGAGI. CDR3 nucleotide sequence: TGTGCCAGCAGATTGACTAGCGGGGGCAATGAGCAGTTCTTC. This translates into CASRLTSGGNEQFF.

The chain is built from TRBV24-1 and TRBJ2-5; TRBD1 matches 8 bases. The trim removed 0 bases at V and 4 bases at J, leaving 6 bases unmatched. Germline lookup yields CDR1 KGHDR and CDR2 SFDVKD. There are 16 residues in the CDR3. Here the CDR3 reads CATSDLQGAGGETQYF. The DNA of the CDR3 is TGTGCCACCAGTGATTTGCAGGGGGCTGGGGGAGAGACCCAGTACTTC.

The V and J genes are TRBV7-3 and TRBJ2-3, with D tentatively TRBD1 (6 bases). CDR3 length: 14 amino acids. V was clipped by 2 bases and J by 4 bases, with 10 bases between them. Germline assignment: CDR1 SGHTA and CDR2 FQGTGA. As DNA, the CDR3 is TGTGCCAGCAGCTTATTGGGGGCGGCAGATACGCAGTATTTT. Its protein product is CASSLLGAADTQYF. The full variable domain, with the rest looked up from reference TRBV7-3 and TRBJ2-3, is GAGVSQTPSNKVTEKGKYVELRCDPISGHTALYWYRQSLGQGPEFLIYFQGTGAADDSGLPNDRFFAVRPEGSVSTLKIQRTERGDSAVYLCASSLLGAADTQYFGPGTRLTVL.

The chain joins TRBV28 to TRBJ1-1, with TRBD1 as a possible D gene (6 bases). CDR1 is MDHEN, CDR2 SYDVKM, per germline. Trimming removed 8 bases at V and 5 bases at J, with 15 bases between. The CDR3 has 13 amino acids. CDR3 region: CASRRIDRTEAFF. In DNA, the CDR3 is TGTGCCAGCCGACGAATAGACAGGACTGAAGCTTTCTTT.

The gene calls are TRBV6-1 and TRBJ1-5, with TRBD1 as a possible D gene (6 bases). Trimming cost V 3 bases and J 6 bases, with 12 bases left between them. The CDR3 is 14 residues long. Germline values: CDR1 MNHNS, CDR2 SASEGT. The CDR3 region has the DNA TGTGCCAGCAGTGAGGGGGCCAATAGTCAGCCCCAGCATTTT. Its translation: CASSEGANSQPQHF.